The TCR beta chain under discussion was sequenced for a study of T cells expressing NK-cell markers. Using the 5' RACE reads, TCRdb records one entry per CDR3 protein without DNA. The sample totals about 260,000 distinct CDR3 sequences. The CDR3 covers 14 residues. Germline values: CDR1 MNHNS, CDR2 SASEGT. This clonotype was sampled from a woman between 18 and 70 years old in good health. This sequence joins TRBV6-1 and TRBJ2-2; checking the TCRdb D call of TRBD1 is not possible without DNA. Sequenced input: blood T cells: a sorted CD56 or NKG2C T cell subset, CD4+ or CD8+ T cells, or bulk PBMC T cells (not recorded which). CDR3 protein: CAGGDRQSTGELFF.